This is a list of T cell receptor beta chains from one sample in a study of blood T cell repertoires in COVID-19. Sequenced by immunoSEQ multiplex PCR; TCRdb stores in-frame clones only, minus some. The table includes roughly 140,000 clones, approximately 85% detected once. The sequenced sample consisted of peripheral blood. The receptors were gathered from a man aged 45-60 years with acute or convalescent COVID-19. The CDR3 runs from the conserved cysteine through the conserved F or W. The order of the fields is V gene, J gene, D gene, clone size, CDR3 protein, CDR3 DNA. D genes are given only for firm matches. Clone size is given for some rows only: seen once, a few or many times, or a class if the clone is expanded.

>TRBV30|TRBJ2-2|-|-
CAWRYRANTGELFF
TGTGCCTGGAGGTACAGGGCAAACACCGGGGAGCTGTTTTTT
>TRBV7-3|TRBJ2-6|TRBD1|-
CASSPWTGGSGANVLTF
TGTGCCAGCAGCCCGTGGACAGGCGGCTCTGGGGCCAACGTCCTGACTTTC
>TRBV28|TRBJ2-6|TRBD1|-
CATWDREVSGANVLTF
TGTGCCACATGGGACAGGGAAGTTTCTGGGGCCAACGTCCTGACTTTC
>TRBV19|TRBJ1-1|-|-
CASSPQGFTEAFF
TGTGCCAGTAGTCCTCAGGGGTTCACTGAAGCTTTCTTT
>TRBV6-5|TRBJ2-2|-|few
CATQGGSTNTGELFF
TGTGCCACCCAGGGAGGATCGACGAACACCGGGGAGCTGTTTTTT
>TRBV19|TRBJ2-3|-|-
CASTTQASGYSDTQYF
TGTGCCAGTACCACCCAAGCCAGCGGGTACTCAGATACGCAGTATTTT
>TRBV27|TRBJ2-3|TRBD1|-
CASSHGWGTGGDTQYF
TGTGCCAGCTCCCATGGGTGGGGCACAGGGGGAGATACGCAGTATTTT
>TRBV24-1|TRBJ2-5|TRBD1|-
CATARGQGAETQYF
TGTGCCACAGCCCGAGGACAGGGGGCCGAGACCCAGTACTTC
>TRBV11-2|TRBJ2-7|TRBD1|once
CASSLDPGTGGYEQYF
TGTGCCAGCAGCTTAGACCCCGGGACAGGGGGCTACGAGCAGTACTTC
>TRBV6-4|TRBJ2-1|-|-
CASSDYSVGLGEQFF
TGTGCCAGCAGTGATTACAGTGTGGGCTTGGGTGAGCAGTTCTTC
>TRBV5-1|TRBJ1-5|-|-
CASTKTATRGQPQHF
TGCGCCAGCACGAAGACAGCCACGAGAGGTCAGCCCCAGCATTTT
>TRBV14|TRBJ2-7|-|few
CASSLSGVKGYEQYF
TGTGCCAGCAGCCTGTCGGGGGTAAAGGGGTACGAGCAGTACTTC
>TRBV11-2|TRBJ1-6|-|-
CASSHPRATGGNSPLHF
TGTGCCAGCAGCCATCCTCGTGCGACCGGGGGGAATTCACCCCTCCACTTT
>TRBV25-1|TRBJ2-7|-|-
CASSEFDRPYEQYF
TGTGCCAGCAGTGAATTTGACAGACCCTACGAGCAGTACTTC
>TRBV19|TRBJ2-5|TRBD2|-
CASSTGLEETQYF
TGTGCCAGTAGTACCGGACTAGAGGAGACCCAGTACTTC
>TRBV6-5|TRBJ1-4|TRBD1|-
CASRTDRSGLEKLFF
TGTGCCAGCAGGACGGACAGGAGTGGCCTTGAAAAACTGTTTTTT
>TRBV2|TRBJ2-1|-|-
CARQTELATYNNEQFF
TGTGCCAGACAAACTGAGCTAGCCACATACAACAATGAGCAGTTCTTC
>TRBV18|TRBJ1-5|-|-
CASSLTPGSGGNQPQHF
TGTGCCAGCTCACTTACACCAGGAAGCGGGGGGAATCAGCCCCAGCATTTT
>TRBV3-1/TRBV3-2|TRBJ2-1|TRBD1|-
CASSLSGQGASFF
TGTGCCAGCAGCCTCTCCGGACAGGGAGCTTCGTTCTTC
>TRBV19|TRBJ2-1|TRBD2|-
CASSITFLLAGGGDEQFF
TGTGCCAGTAGTATAACCTTCCTTCTAGCGGGGGGAGGAGATGAGCAGTTCTTC
>TRBV11-3|TRBJ1-1|TRBD1|few
CASSFRTGGPINTEAFF
TGTGCCAGCAGCTTCAGGACAGGGGGCCCCATAAACACTGAAGCTTTCTTT
>TRBV7-9|TRBJ1-1|-|-
CASSSGLNTEAFF
TGTGCCAGCAGCTCGGGATTGAACACTGAAGCTTTCTTT
>TRBV27|TRBJ1-2|-|-
CASRTPRGGGYTF
TGTGCCAGCAGAACCCCCCGGGGAGGCGGCTACACCTTC
>TRBV5-4|TRBJ1-1|TRBD1|-
CASNAQRDSATEAFF
TGTGCCAGCAACGCCCAGAGGGACAGCGCCACTGAAGCTTTCTTT
>TRBV24-1|TRBJ1-3|-|few
CATSDPTGAPGNTIYF
TGTGCCACCAGTGACCCGACAGGCGCCCCTGGAAACACCATATATTTT
>TRBV11-2|TRBJ2-5|-|once
CASNSGLSGWETQYF
TGTGCCAGCAACTCGGGACTCTCGGGTTGGGAGACCCAGTACTTC
>TRBV2|TRBJ1-2|TRBD1|-
CASKGRGPVNYGYTF
TGTGCCAGCAAGGGCAGGGGGCCTGTCAACTATGGCTACACCTTC
>TRBV2|TRBJ1-5|-|-
CASRKLGGNQPQHF
TGTGCCAGCAGAAAACTCGGAGGGAATCAGCCCCAGCATTTT
>TRBV30|TRBJ2-7|-|-
CAWQGASYEQYF
TGTGCCTGGCAAGGGGCCTCCTACGAGCAGTACTTC
>TRBV14|TRBJ1-4|-|-
CASSQYGARGEKLFF
TGTGCCAGCAGCCAATATGGGGCCAGGGGCGAAAAACTGTTTTTT
>TRBV21-1|TRBJ1-5|-|-
CASSKETGSQPQHF
TGTGCCAGCAGCAAAGAGACAGGGTCTCAGCCCCAGCATTTT
>TRBV29-1|TRBJ1-1|TRBD1|-
CSVLGQGGTEAFF
TGCAGCGTTCTGGGACAGGGGGGCACTGAAGCTTTCTTT
>TRBV9|TRBJ2-2|-|-
CASSFQHANTGELFF
TGTGCCAGCAGCTTCCAACACGCGAACACCGGGGAGCTGTTTTTT
>TRBV4-1|TRBJ1-4|-|-
CASSQAPGTRIEKLFF
TGCGCCAGCAGCCAGGCACCGGGGACTCGGATTGAAAAACTGTTTTTT
>TRBV5-1|TRBJ1-1|-|-
CASSQTPDTEAFF
TGCGCCAGCAGCCAGACACCTGACACTGAAGCTTTCTTT
>TRBV5-1|TRBJ2-3|-|-
CASGRGGDTQYF
TGCGCCAGCGGTAGGGGAGGAGATACGCAGTATTTT
>TRBV14|TRBJ1-2|-|-
CASSQAWQGNYGYTF
TGTGCCAGCAGCCAAGCGTGGCAGGGTAACTATGGCTACACCTTC
>TRBV6-5|TRBJ1-2|-|-
CASSYSQTGYAGYTF
TGTGCCAGCAGTTACTCGCAAACGGGGTATGCGGGCTACACCTTC
>TRBV3-1/TRBV3-2|TRBJ1-2|TRBD1|-
CASSPRTRQGTRGYTF
TGTGCCAGCAGCCCCCGGACCCGACAGGGAACAAGGGGCTACACCTTC
>TRBV19|TRBJ1-4|-|-
CASSLARGNEKLFF
TGTGCCAGTAGTCTGGCACGGGGTAATGAAAAACTGTTTTTT
>TRBV5-5|TRBJ2-1|-|-
CASSPGGYEQFF
TGTGCCAGCAGCCCAGGAGGGTACGAGCAGTTCTTC
>TRBV6-5|TRBJ1-4|-|-
CASSYYWGATNEKLFF
TGTGCCAGCAGTTACTATTGGGGGGCAACTAATGAAAAACTGTTTTTT
>TRBV11-3|TRBJ2-1|-|-
CASSLAHGEAPYNEQFF
TGTGCCAGCAGCTTAGCCCACGGGGAGGCCCCCTACAATGAGCAGTTCTTC
>TRBV4-2|TRBJ2-1|TRBD2|once
CASSQELAGSRNEQFF
TGTGCCAGCAGCCAAGAGCTAGCGGGGTCGCGGAATGAGCAGTTCTTC
>TRBV18|TRBJ2-7|-|-
CASSPGYEQYF
TGTGCCAGCTCACCCGGCTACGAGCAGTACTTC
>TRBV5-4|TRBJ1-4|TRBD1|-
CASSIPGTGREKLFF
TGTGCCAGCAGCATACCCGGGACAGGACGCGAAAAACTGTTTTTT
>TRBV27|TRBJ2-5|-|-
CASSSPGGAQYF
TGTGCCAGCAGTTCTCCGGGCGGGGCCCAGTACTTC
>TRBV27|TRBJ1-1|-|-
CASSPAGNTEAFF
TGTGCCAGCAGCCCTGCAGGGAACACTGAAGCTTTCTTT
>TRBV30|TRBJ1-3|TRBD1|-
CAWSVEDRGLDTIYF
TGTGCCTGGAGTGTAGAAGACAGGGGGCTTGACACCATATATTTT
>TRBV3-1/TRBV3-2|TRBJ2-2|TRBD2|-
CASSGEGLAANTGELFF
TGTGCCAGCAGCGGGGAAGGACTAGCGGCAAACACCGGGGAGCTGTTTTTT
>TRBV21-1|TRBJ2-1|-|medium-sized
CASSTGTAWTYNEQFF
TGTGCCAGCAGCACCGGGACAGCTTGGACCTACAATGAGCAGTTCTTC
>TRBV19|TRBJ2-1|-|-
CASSPPGRRYNEQFF
TGTGCCAGTAGTCCCCCGGGTAGGCGTTACAATGAGCAGTTCTTC
>TRBV7-8|TRBJ1-1|-|-
CASSYDSQGTEAFF
TGTGCCAGCAGCTACGACAGCCAAGGTACTGAAGCTTTCTTT
>TRBV19|TRBJ2-1|TRBD1|-
CASSIGWDRSSYNEQFF
TGTGCCAGTAGTATAGGTTGGGACAGGAGCTCCTACAATGAGCAGTTCTTC
>TRBV28|TRBJ2-5|TRBD1|-
CASSHDRVPRQTQYF
TGTGCCAGCAGCCATGACAGGGTGCCCCGACAGACCCAGTACTTC